This T cell receptor beta chain emerged from a study of blood T cell repertoires in COVID-19. About the study: COVID-19 samples, acute and convalescent, were from the United States, Italy and Spain.

The germline V gene encodes CDR1 SGHAT and CDR2 FQNNGV. The CDR3 consists of 15 residues. Trimming took 6 bases from V and 4 from J, leaving 16 bases between them. As originally analysed: The authors estimated nucleated cell counts from reference gene primer amplification. The method was immunoSEQ multiplex PCR; TCRdb's version includes in-frame clones alone and lacks a portion of them. V and J calls plus clone size are reproduced from that table; the DNA served to infer D and trimming. The table lists roughly 100,000 clones, around 89% of them singletons. This TCR came from a woman of 80 years or more with active COVID-19. The rearrangement joins TRBV11-2 to TRBJ1-5; tentatively, D is TRBD1 (6 bases). The material sequenced was peripheral blood. The CDR3 here is CASSRWGGINQPQHF. CDR3 sequence (DNA): TGTGCCAGCAGTCGGTGGGGGGGCATTAATCAGCCCCAGCATTTT.